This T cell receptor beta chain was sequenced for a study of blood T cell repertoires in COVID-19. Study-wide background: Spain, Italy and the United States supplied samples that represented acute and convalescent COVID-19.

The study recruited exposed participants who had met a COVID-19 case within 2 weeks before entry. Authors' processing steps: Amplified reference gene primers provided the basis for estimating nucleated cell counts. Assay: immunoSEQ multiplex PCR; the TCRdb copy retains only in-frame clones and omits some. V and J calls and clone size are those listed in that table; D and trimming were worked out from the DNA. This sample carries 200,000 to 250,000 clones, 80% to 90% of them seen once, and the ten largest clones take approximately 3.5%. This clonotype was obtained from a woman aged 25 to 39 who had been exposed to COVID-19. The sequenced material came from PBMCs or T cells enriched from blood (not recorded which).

CDR3 nucleotides: TGTGCCAGCAGCCAAGGACTCTCCGGGGAGGTGGAAGAGACCCAGTACTTC. Encoded protein: CASSQGLSGEVEETQYF. This chain connects TRBV14 to TRBJ2-5; D might be TRBD2 (6 bases). V was trimmed by 1 base and J by 3 bases, leaving 18 bases between them. The length of the CDR3 is 17 residues. Looked up from germline, CDR1 is SGHDN and CDR2 is FVKESK.